The 19 T cell receptor beta chains below were found in one sample sequenced in a study of low-dose radiotherapy and immunotherapy resistance in tumors. Primers used for first-strand cDNA, a TRAV- and TRBV-specific set, covered both alpha and beta chains. TCRs underwent 20 PCR cycles of amplification with a constant-region primer and V-primer adapter. One entry per CDR3 protein results from TCRdb running MiXCR on the reads. In the table there are around 20,000 distinct CDR3 sequences, approximately 74% of which are singletons. These TCRs come from a human donor with advanced metastatic prostate, ovarian, gallbladder or colorectal cancer (not recorded which). This table probably holds off-target reads from a library built for another chain.

The V gene is TRBV20-1, the J gene TRBJ2-7, with D perhaps being TRBD1 or TRBD2 (5 bases each). The CDR3 length is 14 residues. Germline CDR1 reads DFQATT; CDR2 reads SNEGSKA (reference sequence). The V gene lost 8 bases and the J gene lost 2 bases, with 19 bases spanning the gap. CDR3 DNA: TGCAGTACCTCGAGTCGGGACGGCGCCTACGAGCAGTACTTC. It is translated as CSTSSRDGAYEQYF.

This clonotype has only a few counts. The chain links TRBV7-8 to TRBJ2-2, with 7 bases identical to TRBD2. V trimming: 8 bases; J trimming: 2 bases; junction bases outside the gene matches: 8. This CDR3 comprises 15 residues. Germline loops: CDR1 SGHVS, CDR2 FQNEAQ. The CDR3 loop reads CASERGRVNTGELFF. CDR3 DNA: TGTGCCAGCGAGAGAGGGAGGGTAAACACCGGGGAGCTGTTTTTT.

The chain joins TRBV7-2 to TRBJ1-5; D not resolved. The germline V and J ends were trimmed by 1 base and 8 bases, with 15 bases remaining between them. CDR1 SGHTA and CDR2 FQGNSA come from the germline V gene. The CDR3 sequence is 15 residues long. The CDR3 nucleotides are TGTGCCAGCAGCTTAGTAGGAATAGGGCAGGAGCCCCAGCATTTT. Its translation is CASSLVGIGQEPQHF.

The CDR3 DNA reads as TGTGCCAGCAGTTCCACTATCCTTCCCGGAGGATATGGCTACACCTTC. Translated, it gives CASSSTILPGGYGYTF. V and J are TRBV28 and TRBJ1-2; D is unresolved. Looked up from germline, CDR1 is MDHEN and CDR2 is SYDVKM. The CDR3 length is 16 residues. With 4 bases removed from V and 5 bases from J, the gap between germline ends came to 20 bases.

V and J are TRBV12-3 or TRBV12-4 and TRBJ1-6, with D perhaps matching TRBD1 (5 bases). V was trimmed by 2 bases and J by 10 bases, leaving 12 bases between them. CDR3 length: 14 amino acids. CDR3: CASSLRDVHSPLHF. Written as DNA, the CDR3 is TGTGCCAGCAGTTTACGGGACGTCCACTCACCCCTCCACTTT.

This chain uses TRBV20-1 with TRBJ1-4; perhaps TRBD1 as D (5 bases). Germline values: CDR1 DFQATT, CDR2 SNEGSKA (reference sequence). Trimming stripped 0 bases from V and 10 bases from J, with 15 bases between. The CDR3 contains 14 residues. The DNA of the CDR3 is TGCAGTGCTAGAGAGGCAGGGAGGGGCGGAAAACTGTTTTTT. Protein product: CSAREAGRGGKLFF.

V and J are TRBV29-1 and TRBJ2-2; a weak D match, TRBD2 (5 bases). There are 14 residues in the CDR3. Trimming cost V 0 bases and J 8 bases, with 13 bases left between them. Germline CDR1 and CDR2: SQVTM and ANQGSEA. CDR3 residues: CSVEDGSSRGELFF. CDR3 coding DNA: TGCAGCGTTGAAGATGGTTCTAGCCGTGGGGAGCTGTTTTTT.

This clonotype was seen once. The chain recombines TRBV2 with TRBJ1-2; no firm D call. This CDR3 region has 11 residues. Trimming took off 6 bases at V and 5 bases at J, with 7 bases between the two ends. Germline V gene data show CDR1 as SNHLY and CDR2 as FYNNEI. As DNA, the CDR3 is TGTGCCAGCAGGGGTCAGTATGGCTACACCTTC. It codes for CASRGQYGYTF.

To note about this clonotype: One junction end disagrees with the germline gene, perhaps due to a read error. The rearrangement joins TRBV5-3 to TRBJ2-6; D uncertain. TRBV5-3 is labeled an ORF, and its function is uncertain. The CDR3 is made up of 15 amino acids. CDR3 nucleotide sequence: TGTGCCAGCAGCTTTAAGGGAAGTGGGGCCAACGTCCTGACTTTC. It specifies CASSFKGSGANVLTF.

The CDR3 region has the DNA TGTGCCAGCAGTCAAGGGGTATGGGAAGAGACCCAGTACTTC. Its translation is CASSQGVWEETQYF. The V gene is TRBV28, the J gene TRBJ2-5; possible D gene TRBD1, 5 bases. The CDR3 is 14 amino acids. Trimming took 5 bases from V and 3 from J, leaving 13 bases between them. Germline CDR1 is MDHEN and CDR2 is SYDVKM.

V usage is TRBV2 and J usage is TRBJ2-7; TRBD2 aligns across 8 bases. The CDR3 covers 14 residues. Germline CDR1 reads SNHLY; CDR2 reads FYNNEI. J gave up 4 bases and V 4 bases, and 6 bases lay outside the gene matches. The CDR3 is CASSAGLVMYEQYF. For the CDR3, the DNA is TGTGCCAGCAGTGCGGGACTAGTGATGTACGAGCAGTACTTC. Full variable domain (outside the CDR3, taken from reference TRBV2 and TRBJ2-7): EPEVTQTPSHQVTQMGQEVILRCVPISNHLYFYWYRQILGQKVEFLVSFYNNEISEKSEIFDDQFSVERPDGSNFTLKIRSTKLEDSAMYFCASSAGLVMYEQYFGPGTRLTVT.

V gene TRBV14 combines with J gene TRBJ2-3, with 7 bases lining up with TRBD1. Per the germline V gene, CDR1 is SGHDN and CDR2 is FVKESK. Trimming removed 5 bases from V and 2 bases from J; junction bases left unmatched: 4. This CDR3 contains 14 residues. The CDR3 DNA sequence: TGTGCCAGCAGCACGGGACAGTTCACAGATACGCAGTATTTT. As protein: CASSTGQFTDTQYF. Variable domain in full (rest from reference TRBV14 and TRBJ2-3): EAGVTQFPSHSVIEKGQTVTLRCDPISGHDNLYWYRRVMGKEIKFLLHFVKESKQDESGMPNNRFLAERTGGTYSTLKVQPAELEDSGVYFCASSTGQFTDTQYFGPGTRLTVL.

This chain joins TRBV5-1 and TRBJ2-1; D possibly corresponds to TRBD2 (5 bases). CDR1 SGHRS and CDR2 YFSETQ come from the germline V gene. This CDR3 has 16 residues. Trimming pared 0 bases from V and 2 bases from J, leaving 12 bases between. CDR3 residues: CASSLAGKNPYNEQFF. DNA of the CDR3: TGCGCCAGCAGCTTGGCCGGGAAGAACCCCTACAATGAGCAGTTCTTC.

The gene calls are TRBV20-1 and TRBJ2-7; D is perhaps TRBD2 (6 bases). CDR3 length equals 12 residues. CDR1 is DFQATT and CDR2 is SNEGSKA in the germline V gene (reference sequence). V shed 3 bases and J shed 2 bases, with 8 bases lying between them. The CDR3 here is CSASGGTYEQYF. CDR3 bases: TGCAGTGCTAGCGGGGGAACCTACGAGCAGTACTTC.

This clonotype occurred once. The V call is TRBV5-1, the J call TRBJ2-5; TRBD1 matches 7 bases. CDR1 and CDR2 (germline): SGHRS, YFSETQ. V lost 4 bases to trimming and J lost 3 bases; unmatched junction nucleotides: 6. The CDR3 loop spans 14 amino acids. CDR3 loop: CASSQITGEETQYF. CDR3 nucleotides: TGCGCCAGCAGCCAAATTACAGGGGAAGAGACCCAGTACTTC.

V and J are TRBV28 and TRBJ1-6; D is unresolved. The CDR3 runs to 13 residues. Trimming removed 7 bases at V and 13 bases at J, with 17 bases between. Per the germline V gene, CDR1 is MDHEN and CDR2 is SYDVKM. DNA of the CDR3: TGTGCCAGCACCACCCGTAAGGGCCTTCCCCTCCACTTT. This encodes CASTTRKGLPLHF.

This clonotype was picked up one time. The V gene is TRBV20-1, the J gene TRBJ1-5; D unresolved. The germline V gene encodes CDR1 DFQATT and CDR2 SNEGSKA (reference sequence). Trimming pared 3 bases from V and 3 bases from J, leaving 6 bases between. The CDR3 sequence is 12 residues long. DNA for the CDR3: TGCAGTGCTAGGCGTTCCAATCAGCCCCAGCATTTT. Encoded protein: CSARRSNQPQHF.

The J gene is TRBJ2-5, the V gene TRBV28, with D unresolved. Trimming removed 5 bases at V and 4 bases at J, with 20 bases between. The CDR3 totals 16 residues. Germline values: CDR1 MDHEN, CDR2 SYDVKM. The CDR3 loop is CASSPALSGLLETQYF. The CDR3 coding sequence is TGTGCCAGCAGTCCGGCCCTTTCGGGTCTTTTAGAGACCCAGTACTTC. Full variable domain (remainder filled in from reference TRBV28 and TRBJ2-5): DVKVTQSSRYLVKRTGEKVFLECVQDMDHENMFWYRQDPGLGLRLIYFSYDVKMKEKGDIPEGYSVSREKKERFSLILESASTNQTSMYLCASSPALSGLLETQYFGPGTRLLVL.

V and J are TRBV21-1 and TRBJ2-7; the table's D call of TRBD1 was not tested on the DNA. TRBV21-1 is recorded as a pseudogene. The CDR3 has 12 amino acids. CDR3 protein: CASRETAYEQYF. The CDR3 region has the DNA TGTGCCAGCAGGGAGACAGCCTACGAGCAGTACTTC.